The 17 T cell receptor beta chains given below trace back to one sample, sequenced in a study of shared clonotypes between healthy human individuals. TCRdb's copy holds only in-frame clones and misses some; the assay was immunoSEQ multiplex PCR. This table has roughly 1.5 million clones, approximately 98% appearing once. What was sequenced was naive CD4+ T cells sorted from blood. Specified subset: CD45RA+ positively selected. The receptors were sampled from a man aged 30 to 45 in good health.

This CDR3 reads CASSYGGLVQETQYF. Here the CDR3 DNA reads TGTGCCAGCAGTTACGGGGGACTAGTGCAAGAGACCCAGTACTTC. The V call is TRBV6-5, the J call TRBJ2-5; 8 positions match TRBD2. V lost 2 bases and J lost 2; bases outside the gene matches: 4. Germline CDR1 MNHEY, CDR2 SVGAGI. This CDR3 has 15 residues.

The CDR3 nucleotides are TGTGCCAGCACTGACCAGGGGGGCTCCTACAATGAGCAGTTCTTC. Amino acids: CASTDQGGSYNEQFF. This chain connects TRBV5-4 to TRBJ2-1; maybe TRBD1 (7 bases). Germline loops: CDR1 SGHNT, CDR2 YYREEE (reference sequence). Trimming cost V 6 bases and J 0 bases, with 13 bases left between them. CDR3 size: 15 residues.

The chain employs TRBV27 and TRBJ2-7, with 8 bases lining up with TRBD2. Germline V CDR1 and CDR2: MNHEY, SMNVEV (reference sequence). The trim removed 5 bases at V and 2 bases at J, leaving 8 bases unmatched. This CDR3 has 15 residues. This CDR3 reads CASSTLAGSAYEQYF. As DNA, the CDR3 is TGTGCCAGCAGTACCCTAGCGGGTTCGGCCTACGAGCAGTACTTC.

This chain uses TRBV5-1 with TRBJ2-1; 7 nucleotides align to TRBD2. This CDR3 region has 15 residues. CDR1 SGHRS and CDR2 YFSETQ come from the germline V gene. Trimming took 2 bases from V and 4 from J; bases not matched to a gene: 6. CDR3 sequence reads: CASSFSGRSYNEQFF. The CDR3 DNA sequence: TGCGCCAGCAGCTTTAGCGGGCGGTCTTACAATGAGCAGTTCTTC. Full variable domain (outside the CDR3, taken from reference TRBV5-1 and TRBJ2-1): KAGVTQTPRYLIKTRGQQVTLSCSPISGHRSVSWYQQTPGQGLQFLFEYFSETQRNKGNFPGRFSGRQFSNSRSEMNVSTLELGDSALYLCASSFSGRSYNEQFFGPGTRLTVL.

This chain uses TRBV7-9 with TRBJ2-5; perhaps TRBD1 as D (6 bases). The germline gives CDR1 SEHNR, CDR2 FQNEAQ (reference sequence). The CDR3 runs 15 residues. Trimming took 5 bases from V and 0 from J, leaving 13 bases between them. CDR3 DNA: TGTGCCAGCAGCCTTCCCCGACAGGACCAAGAGACCCAGTACTTC. Its translation is CASSLPRQDQETQYF. The full variable domain, rest sourced from reference TRBV7-9 and TRBJ2-5, is DTGVSQNPRHKITKRGQNVTFRCDPISEHNRLYWYRQTLGQGPEFLTYFQNEAQLEKSRLLSDRFSAERPKGSFSTLEIQRTEQGDSAMYLCASSLPRQDQETQYFGPGTRLLVL.

This clone was seen only once. This chain joins TRBV5-1 and TRBJ2-5; 8 bases are a match to TRBD1. J gave up 4 bases and V 3 bases, and 5 bases lay outside the gene matches. Germline V gene lookup returns CDR1 SGHRS and CDR2 YFSETQ. The CDR3 consists of 14 residues. The CDR3 protein is CASSSLQGGETQYF. Written as DNA, the CDR3 is TGCGCCAGCAGCTCATTACAGGGGGGAGAGACCCAGTACTTC.

The chain joins TRBV18 to TRBJ1-1, with D perhaps matching TRBD1 (6 bases). This CDR3 is 16 amino acids long. The germline V gene has CDR1 KGHSH and CDR2 LQKENI. V gave up 0 bases and J gave up 0 bases, with 11 bases separating them. Here the CDR3 DNA reads TGTGCCAGCTCACCACCTTACAGGGCGGTGAACACTGAAGCTTTCTTT. Translation: CASSPPYRAVNTEAFF. Based on the CDR3 plus reference TRBV18 and TRBJ1-1, the full variable domain is NAGVMQNPRHLVRRRGQEARLRCSPMKGHSHVYWYRQLPEEGLKFMVYLQKENIIDESGMPKERFSAEFPKEGPSILRIQQVVRGDSAAYFCASSPPYRAVNTEAFFGQGTRLTVV.

The sample holds one count of this clone. CDR3 in amino acids: CASSLVGTSGSYEQFF. In DNA, the CDR3 is TGTGCCAGCAGCTTAGTGGGGACTAGCGGGAGTTATGAGCAGTTCTTC. V gene TRBV7-9 combines with J gene TRBJ2-1; 14 bases are a match to TRBD2. Trimming cost V 1 base and J 8 bases; bases outside gene matches: 4. The CDR3 extends over 16 amino acids. Germline loops: CDR1 SEHNR, CDR2 FQNEAQ (reference sequence).

V usage is TRBV5-4 and J usage is TRBJ2-1, with D perhaps matching TRBD2 (7 bases). The CDR3 sequence is 16 residues long. The germline V gene has CDR1 SGHNT and CDR2 YYREEE (reference sequence). V was shortened by 0 bases and J by 3 bases, with 13 bases between the two germline ends. For the CDR3, the DNA is TGTGCCAGCAGCTTGGGCTCTAGGGGGGGCTACAATGAGCAGTTCTTC. Residues: CASSLGSRGGYNEQFF. Together with reference TRBV5-4 and TRBJ2-1, the CDR3 gives the full variable domain: ETGVTQSPTHLIKTRGQQVTLRCSSQSGHNTVSWYQQALGQGPQFIFQYYREEENGRGNFPPRFSGLQFPNYSSELNVNALELDDSALYLCASSLGSRGGYNEQFFGPGTRLTVL.

This clone was counted once. The CDR3 DNA sequence: TGCGCCAGCAGCTTGGCCCATGGTATCGATGAGCAGTTCTTC. Amino acid sequence: CASSLAHGIDEQFF. The chain joins TRBV5-1 to TRBJ2-1; D is uncertain. The ends were cut back, 0 bases at V and 8 bases at J, with 12 bases in the middle. Germline loops: CDR1 SGHRS, CDR2 YFSETQ. The CDR3 length is 14 residues.

The chain carries TRBV7-2 and TRBJ2-3; D unclear. The V end was cut by 0 bases, the J end by 0 bases, with 4 bases between. Germline V CDR1 and CDR2: SGHTA, FQGNSA. The CDR3 covers 14 residues. The CDR3 DNA is TGTGCCAGCAGCTTAGCGCCTAGCACAGATACGCAGTATTTT. Its translation: CASSLAPSTDTQYF.

The chain links TRBV2 to TRBJ2-1, with TRBD2 identical over 9 bases. There are 16 residues in the CDR3. V gave up 2 bases and J gave up 9 bases; unmatched junction bases: 11. Germline CDR1 SNHLY, CDR2 FYNNEI. For the CDR3, the DNA is TGTGCCAGCAGTGAAATAGGGACGCGGGAGGGCGGTGAGCAGTTCTTC. It yields the protein CASSEIGTREGGEQFF.

This chain uses TRBV2 with TRBJ1-5; TRBD1 might be the D (5 bases). Trimming stripped 2 bases from V and 12 bases from J, with 8 bases between. The CDR3 has 11 residues. The germline CDR1 and CDR2 sequences are SNHLY and FYNNEI. DNA for the CDR3: TGTGCCAGCAGTGAAATGGGGGTCCAGCATTTT. This codes for CASSEMGVQHF. Based on the CDR3 plus reference TRBV2 and TRBJ1-5, the full variable domain is EPEVTQTPSHQVTQMGQEVILRCVPISNHLYFYWYRQILGQKVEFLVSFYNNEISEKSEIFDDQFSVERPDGSNFTLKIRSTKLEDSAMYFCASSEMGVQHFGDGTRLSIL.

This chain connects TRBV11-2 to TRBJ2-3; D gene uncertain. The V gene lost 4 bases and the J gene lost 0 bases, with 20 bases spanning the gap. Germline-derived CDR1 and CDR2 are SGHAT and FQNNGV. CDR3 length: 18 amino acids. CDR3 residues: CASSSMDLAPGSTDTQYF. The CDR3 DNA reads TGTGCCAGCAGCTCAATGGATCTCGCGCCCGGAAGCACAGATACGCAGTATTTT.

As regards this clone: The same CDR3 can be traced to other DNA sequences in this sample. This chain uses TRBV2 with TRBJ1-1, with 10 bases that match TRBD1. V gave up 9 bases and J gave up 5 bases; unmatched junction bases: 6. CDR3 length equals 13 residues. CDR1 and CDR2 from the germline V gene are SNHLY and FYNNEI. The CDR3 DNA is TGTGCCAGTACAGGACAGGGGGTTACTGAAGCTTTCTTT. It specifies CASTGQGVTEAFF.

The chain couples TRBV29-1 to TRBJ2-2; the match to TRBD2 covers 14 bases. This CDR3 is 15 amino acids long. Germline CDR1 and CDR2: SQVTM and ANQGSEA. V trimming: 4 bases; J trimming: 6 bases; junction bases outside the gene matches: 4. The CDR3 sequence is CSVGTSGRTAGELFF. CDR3 bases: TGCAGCGTTGGGACTAGCGGGAGGACCGCCGGGGAGCTGTTTTTT.

V usage is TRBV7-9 and J usage is TRBJ2-2; 10 bases line up with TRBD2. From germline, CDR1 is SEHNR and CDR2 FQNEAQ (reference sequence). CDR3 length: 16 residues. The trim removed 3 bases at V and 0 bases at J, leaving 1 base unmatched. The CDR3 sequence: CASSFTSGTNTGELFF. In nucleotides, the CDR3 is TGTGCCAGCAGCTTTACTAGCGGGACGAACACCGGGGAGCTGTTTTTT.